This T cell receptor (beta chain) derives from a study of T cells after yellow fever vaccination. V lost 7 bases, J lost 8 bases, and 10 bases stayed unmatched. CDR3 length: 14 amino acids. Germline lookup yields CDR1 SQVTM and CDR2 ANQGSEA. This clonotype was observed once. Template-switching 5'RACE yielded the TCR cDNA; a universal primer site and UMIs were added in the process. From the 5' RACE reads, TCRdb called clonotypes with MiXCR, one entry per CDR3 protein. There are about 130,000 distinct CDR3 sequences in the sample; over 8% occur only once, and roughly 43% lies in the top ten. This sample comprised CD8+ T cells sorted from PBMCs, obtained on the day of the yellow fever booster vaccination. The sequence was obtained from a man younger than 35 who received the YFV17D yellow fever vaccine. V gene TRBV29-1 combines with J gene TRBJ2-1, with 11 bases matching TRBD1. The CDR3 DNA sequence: TGCAGCGGGGAGCGGGACAGGGGGTCGTATGAGCAGTTCTTC. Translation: CSGERDRGSYEQFF.